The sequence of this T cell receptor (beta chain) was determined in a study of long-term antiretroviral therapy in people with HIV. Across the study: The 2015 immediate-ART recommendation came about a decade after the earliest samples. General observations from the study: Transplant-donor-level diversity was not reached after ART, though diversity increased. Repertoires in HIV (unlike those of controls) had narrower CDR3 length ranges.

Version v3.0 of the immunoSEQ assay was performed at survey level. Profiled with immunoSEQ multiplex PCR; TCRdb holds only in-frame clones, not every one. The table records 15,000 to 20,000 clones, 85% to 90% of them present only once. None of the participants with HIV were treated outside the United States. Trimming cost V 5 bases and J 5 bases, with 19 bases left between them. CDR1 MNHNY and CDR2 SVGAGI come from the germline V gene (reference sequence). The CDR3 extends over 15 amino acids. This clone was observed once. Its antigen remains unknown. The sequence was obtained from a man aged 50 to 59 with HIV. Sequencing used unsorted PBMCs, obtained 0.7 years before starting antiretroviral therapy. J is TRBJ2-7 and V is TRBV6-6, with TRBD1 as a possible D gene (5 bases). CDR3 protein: CASSQSPQGIHEQYF. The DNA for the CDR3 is TGTGCCAGCAGTCAATCCCCCCAGGGTATACACGAGCAGTACTTC.